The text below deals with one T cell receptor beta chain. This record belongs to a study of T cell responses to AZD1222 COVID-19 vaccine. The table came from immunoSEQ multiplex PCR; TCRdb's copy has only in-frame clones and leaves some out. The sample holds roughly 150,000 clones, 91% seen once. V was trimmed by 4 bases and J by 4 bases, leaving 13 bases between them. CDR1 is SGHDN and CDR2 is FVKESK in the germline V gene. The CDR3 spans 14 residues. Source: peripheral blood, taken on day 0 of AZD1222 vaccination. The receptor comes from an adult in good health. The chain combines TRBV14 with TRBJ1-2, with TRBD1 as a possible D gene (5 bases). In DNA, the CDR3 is TGTGCCAGCAGCCCTGCCGGGGCCAGCTATGGCTACACCTTC. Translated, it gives CASSPAGASYGYTF.